This is a list of T cell receptor beta chains from one sample in a study of shared clonotypes between healthy human individuals. The data were produced by immunoSEQ multiplex PCR, yet TCRdb's version contains in-frame clones alone and is incomplete. The data hold roughly 810,000 clones, with about 96% observed a single time. Source material: naive CD8+ T cells sorted from blood. The receptor set was obtained from a man younger than 40 in good health. CDR3s include the opening cysteine and the closing phenylalanine or tryptophan. Each record gives: clone size, V gene, D gene, J gene, CDR3 DNA, CDR3 protein. D genes are given only for firm matches. The listing skips clone size in some rows; elsewhere it reads once, few, many or a size class.

>-|TRBV5-5|-|TRBJ2-7
TGTGCCAGCAGCGACACGGAACAGGGTACCTCCTACGAGCAGTACTTC
CASSDTEQGTSYEQYF
>-|TRBV4-1|-|TRBJ2-5
TGCGCCAGCAGCCAAGACCAAGAGACCCAGTACTTC
CASSQDQETQYF
>-|TRBV30|-|TRBJ2-7
TGTGCCTGGAGTTCCGTCTACGAGCAGTACTTC
CAWSSVYEQYF
>few|TRBV5-1|-|TRBJ2-5
TGCGCCAGCAGCTACTCTGGGGCTAGAGGGGAGACCCAGTACTTC
CASSYSGARGETQYF
>once|TRBV28|TRBD2|TRBJ2-7
TGTGCCAGCAGTTCCCGACTAGCGGGAGACCACGAGCAGTACTTC
CASSSRLAGDHEQYF
>-|TRBV6-5|TRBD2|TRBJ2-2
TGTGCCAGCGGGAGGGGATACAACACCGGGGAGCTGTTTTTT
CASGRGYNTGELFF
>-|TRBV5-6|-|TRBJ2-2
TGTGCCAGCCCAATAGGCACCGGGGAGCTGTTTTTT
CASPIGTGELFF
>-|TRBV20-1|-|TRBJ1-2
TGCAGTGCTGGGGGAGAGTATGGCTACACCTTC
CSAGGEYGYTF
>-|TRBV11-2|-|TRBJ1-1
TGTGCCAGCAGCTTAGCCGACAGGCCTACTGAAGCTTTCTTT
CASSLADRPTEAFF
>-|TRBV4-3|-|TRBJ1-1
TGCGCCAGCAGCCAAGATCGGACAACCTCTGAAGCTTTCTTT
CASSQDRTTSEAFF
>-|TRBV7-9|-|TRBJ1-5
TGTGCCAGCAGCTTAGGACAGGGCAATCAGCCCCAGCATTTT
CASSLGQGNQPQHF
>-|TRBV23-1|-|TRBJ1-1
TGCGCCAGCAGTCAACGACAGGCAGTCACTGAAGCTTTCTTT
CASSQRQAVTEAFF
>once|TRBV28|-|TRBJ2-7
TGTGCCAGCAGCTACGACTACGAGCAGTACTTC
CASSYDYEQYF
>-|TRBV9|-|TRBJ2-5
TGTGCCAGCAGCGTAGAAACCCGAGAGACCCAGTACTTC
CASSVETRETQYF
>-|TRBV9|-|TRBJ2-1
TGTGCCAGCAGCGGAGACAGTTACAATGAGCAGTTCTTC
CASSGDSYNEQFF
>-|TRBV19|TRBD1|TRBJ1-5
TGTGCCAGTAGTATAGGTCCCGGGACAGGGGATCAGCCCCAGCATTTT
CASSIGPGTGDQPQHF
>-|TRBV4-1|-|TRBJ2-7
TGCGCCAGCAGCCCCGAGGGGCTCGAGCAGTACTTC
CASSPEGLEQYF
>-|TRBV7-9|-|TRBJ1-1
TGTGCCAGCAGCCCCGCGGGGATTGAAGCTTTCTTT
CASSPAGIEAFF
>-|TRBV10-3|-|TRBJ2-5
TGTGCCATCAGAGGAGCGGACCAAGAGACCCAGTACTTC
CAIRGADQETQYF
>-|TRBV6-6|TRBD2|TRBJ2-7
TGTGCCAGCAGCGTCGCGGAGGCGGGAGAGGGCTACGAGCAGTACTTC
CASSVAEAGEGYEQYF
>-|TRBV6-5|TRBD2|TRBJ2-7
TGTGCCAGCAGTCAAGGGACTAGCGGGAGCAACGAGCAGTACTTC
CASSQGTSGSNEQYF
>-|TRBV27|TRBD1|TRBJ1-2
TGTGCCAGCAGTCATGGACAGGGTCTTTTTGGCTACACCTTC
CASSHGQGLFGYTF
>-|TRBV7-2|-|TRBJ2-7
TGTGCCAGCAGCCGCCCAACGTCGAGGGCCCACCAATACGAGCAGTACTTC
CASSRPTSRAHQYEQYF
>-|TRBV19|-|TRBJ2-5
TGTGCCAGTAGTCCCCAAAGACAGTCCCAAGAGACCCAGTACTTC
CASSPQRQSQETQYF
>-|TRBV7-9|TRBD1|TRBJ1-2
TGTGCCAGCAGCCTGGGACAGAACTATGGCTACACCTTC
CASSLGQNYGYTF
>-|TRBV10-2|-|TRBJ2-5
TGCGCCAGCACGGGATTAGAGCAGACCCAGTACTTC
CASTGLEQTQYF
>-|TRBV7-8|-|TRBJ1-3
TGTGCCAGCAGCTTATGGGGGTTATTCTCTGGAAACACCATATATTTT
CASSLWGLFSGNTIYF
>-|TRBV19|TRBD1|TRBJ2-1
TGTGCCAGTAGTCAAACGGACAGGGTGCACAATGAGCAGTTCTTC
CASSQTDRVHNEQFF
>-|TRBV7-8|TRBD1|TRBJ2-1
TGTGCCAGCAGCACAGGGGTAATGGCGAATGAGCAGTTCTTC
CASSTGVMANEQFF
>-|TRBV27|-|TRBJ2-7
TGTGCCAGCAGTCTCCGGGACAAGTCCTACGAGCAGTACTTC
CASSLRDKSYEQYF
>-|TRBV19|-|TRBJ1-1
TGTGCCACCCGGGAGGGGGGGCCGACTGAAGCTTTCTTT
CATREGGPTEAFF
>once|TRBV14|TRBD2|TRBJ2-7
TGTGCCAGCAGCCCCCCTCTGGGGAGCGGGAGGGATTTTTACGAGCAGTACTTC
CASSPPLGSGRDFYEQYF
>-|TRBV13|-|TRBJ2-3
TGTGCCAGCAGCCCCTTAAGTGACAACACAGATACGCAGTATTTT
CASSPLSDNTDTQYF
>-|TRBV7-8|TRBD2|TRBJ2-1
TGTGCCAGCAGCTCAATCACTAGCGGGAACTATAATGAGCAGTTCTTC
CASSSITSGNYNEQFF
>-|TRBV29-1|-|TRBJ1-1
TGCAGCTTCACCGGGGACACCTTGGACACTGAAGCTTTCTTT
CSFTGDTLDTEAFF
>once|TRBV4-1|-|TRBJ1-1
TGCGCCAGCAGCCCACTGGCGGTGAGGGCCACTGAAGCTTTCTTT
CASSPLAVRATEAFF
>-|TRBV6-5|TRBD1|TRBJ1-4
TGTGCCAGCAGTTACGGGACAGGGGGAAATGAAAAACTGTTTTTT
CASSYGTGGNEKLFF
>-|TRBV28|TRBD2|TRBJ2-3
TGTGCCAGCAGTTTATGGACGGGGGGTAGTCATGTAGGCGGGAGGCACACAGATACGCAGTATTTT
CASSLWTGGSHVGGRHTDTQYF
>-|TRBV27|TRBD2|TRBJ2-7
TGTGCCAGCAGTTTAAGCGGACTAGCGGGAGGGGGCGAGCAGTACTTC
CASSLSGLAGGGEQYF
>once|TRBV30|-|TRBJ1-1
TGTGCCTGCCCGAGGGGTGCCGAAGCTTTCTTT
CACPRGAEAFF
>-|TRBV29-1|TRBD2|TRBJ2-1
TGCAGCGTCCCGGGGACTAGACTACAATATGAGCAGTTCTTC
CSVPGTRLQYEQFF
>once|TRBV6-1|-|TRBJ2-3
TGTGCCAGCAGTGAATGGAGTGGCAGCCCCACAGATACGCAGTATTTT
CASSEWSGSPTDTQYF
>-|TRBV4-1|TRBD1|TRBJ2-7
TGCGCCAGCAGTCAACGGACAGGGGGCAACGAGCAGTACTTC
CASSQRTGGNEQYF
>-|TRBV9|-|TRBJ2-3
TGTGCCAGCAGCACAGGAGGCACAGATACGCAGTATTTT
CASSTGGTDTQYF
>-|TRBV29-1|-|TRBJ2-7
TGCAGCGTTGAAGAGGGGTATCCCTACGAGCAGTACTTC
CSVEEGYPYEQYF
>-|TRBV11-2|-|TRBJ1-1
TGTGCCAGCAGCTTCCAGGGTTCCCGAATTTTGAACACTGAAGCTTTCTTT
CASSFQGSRILNTEAFF
>once|TRBV4-3|TRBD2|TRBJ2-2
TGCGCCAGCAGCCTGGGGACTAGAGATTTCACCGGGGAGCTGTTTTTT
CASSLGTRDFTGELFF
>-|TRBV29-1|-|TRBJ2-5
TGCAGCGTTGACCAGGGGCTGCAAGAGACCCAGTACTTC
CSVDQGLQETQYF
>-|TRBV2|-|TRBJ1-5
TGTGCCAGCAGCCGGTCCAGGGATAGCAATCAGCCCCAGCATTTT
CASSRSRDSNQPQHF
>-|TRBV27|-|TRBJ1-4
TGTGCCAGCAGTTTAGTTGGGCAGGGAATTACTAATGAAAAACTGTTTTTT
CASSLVGQGITNEKLFF
>-|TRBV5-5|-|TRBJ2-5
TGTGCCAGCAGCTTCAGGCCCCCCCGGTCTTACCAAGAGACCCAGTACTTC
CASSFRPPRSYQETQYF
>once|TRBV11-2|-|TRBJ2-1
TGTGCCAGCAGTTCTATCTCCGGGAGTGCTTACAATGAGCAGTTCTTC
CASSSISGSAYNEQFF
>-|TRBV4-1|TRBD2|TRBJ2-2
TGCGCCAGCAGCCATCTTAGCGGGGGAGGTACCGGGGAGCTGTTTTTT
CASSHLSGGGTGELFF
>-|TRBV14|-|TRBJ1-2
TGTGCCAGCAGCCAGGAACAGGGCTACTATGGCTACACCTTC
CASSQEQGYYGYTF
>-|TRBV2|-|TRBJ1-2
TGTGCCAGCAGTAACAGGGACTACTATGGCTACACCTTC
CASSNRDYYGYTF
>-|TRBV27|TRBD1|TRBJ2-7
TGTGCCAGCAGGGATGGACAGGGTGGGTCCTACGAGCAGTACTTC
CASRDGQGGSYEQYF
>-|TRBV4-1|-|TRBJ2-1
TGCGCCAGCAGCCGCCCGGTCGGTGAGCAGTTCTTC
CASSRPVGEQFF
>-|TRBV9|-|TRBJ2-7
TGTGCCAGCAGCGTCTTTTCAGGGCATGGAGATGAGCAGTACTTC
CASSVFSGHGDEQYF